The 20 T cell receptor beta chains below all came from one sample that was sequenced in a study of CD8+CD57+ T cells in acquired aplastic anemia. TCR beta VDJ and CDR3 profiling used genomic DNA as template. Each CDR3 protein is one row after TCRdb ran MiXCR on the reads. The sample lists about 170,000 distinct CDR3 sequences; roughly 48% were seen once. CD8+CD57+ cell expansion had been shown by flow cytometry in patients chosen for sequencing. Specimen: sorted CD4+, CD8+, or CD8+CD57+ T cells (not recorded which) from PBMCs. The receptors here all came from a human donor with aplastic anemia.

This clonotype was detected only a few times. V usage is TRBV18 and J usage is TRBJ2-7; 7 bases map to TRBD1. Germline V gives CDR1 KGHSH, CDR2 LQKENI. There are 13 residues in the CDR3. Trimming cost V 4 bases and J 5 bases; bases outside gene matches: 5. This chain's CDR3 is CASSLFDRDEQYF. DNA for the CDR3: TGTGCCAGCTCACTCTTTGACAGGGACGAGCAGTACTTC.

This clonotype has at least ten counts. V is TRBV20-1 and J is TRBJ2-5; weak D call: TRBD2 (5 bases). The CDR3 spans 13 residues. V was pared by 6 bases and J by 1 base, with 12 bases between. CDR1 is DFQATT, CDR2 SNEGSKA, per germline (reference sequence). The CDR3 DNA follows: TGCAGTGCCCCGACGGACTCCCAAGAGACCCAGTACTTC. Protein sequence: CSAPTDSQETQYF.

Note on this clonotype: Its ends do not fully match the called genes, so a read error is possible. The chain links TRBV4-1 to TRBJ2-6, with TRBD1 as a possible D gene (5 bases). CDR1 is MGHRA, CDR2 YSYEKL, per germline. The CDR3 covers 17 residues. CDR3 protein: CTSSQDQAGLGANVLTF. The DNA for the CDR3 is TGCACCAGTAGCCAAGATCAAGCAGGGCTTGGGGCCAACGTCCTGACTTTC.

This clonotype was recorded many times. The V call is TRBV6-6, the J call TRBJ2-5, with D unclear. In germline, CDR1 is MNHNY, CDR2 SVGAGI (reference sequence). The CDR3 runs 13 residues. V shed 2 bases and J shed 5 bases, with 9 bases lying between them. Here the CDR3 reads CASSYSPGETQYF. As DNA, the CDR3 is TGTGCCAGCAGTTACAGTCCCGGGGAGACCCAGTACTTC.

This clonotype was seen repeatedly, ten times or more. The chain couples TRBV5-1 to TRBJ2-1; D is undetermined. Trimming removed 0 bases from V and 8 bases from J, with 15 bases in between. The CDR3 spans 15 residues. CDR1 is SGHRS, CDR2 YFSETQ, per germline. CDR3 residues: CASSLELAAGDEQFF. The CDR3 DNA follows: TGCGCCAGCAGCTTGGAGTTAGCCGCTGGTGATGAGCAGTTCTTC.

J is TRBJ2-3 and V is TRBV29-1, with D possibly matching TRBD2 (6 bases). CDR3 length: 13 residues. Trimming removed 7 bases from V and 2 bases from J, with 13 bases in between. The V gene's germline CDR1 is SQVTM and CDR2 ANQGSEA. In nucleotides, the CDR3 is TGCAGCGCCGACCGGGGGAACACAGATACGCAGTATTTT. This gives the protein CSADRGNTDTQYF.

This clonotype was counted ten times or more. The chain uses TRBV2 and TRBJ1-1; D is unresolved. Germline V gene data show CDR1 as SNHLY and CDR2 as FYNNEI. The V and J ends lost 6 bases and 10 bases respectively, with 12 bases between them. The CDR3 is made up of 11 amino acids. The CDR3 reads CASRVNLRAFF. The CDR3 nucleotides are TGTGCCAGCAGGGTAAATCTACGAGCTTTCTTT. Looking up the rest from reference TRBV2 and TRBJ1-1 gives the full variable domain: EPEVTQTPSHQVTQMGQEVILRCVPISNHLYFYWYRQILGQKVEFLVSFYNNEISEKSEIFDDQFSVERPDGSNFTLKIRSTKLEDSAMYFCASRVNLRAFFGQGTRLTVV.

This clonotype has only a few counts. The chain has TRBV7-6 and TRBJ1-3; D gene unclear. V lost 3 bases and J 4 bases, leaving 4 bases between the germline ends. CDR1 SGHVS and CDR2 FNYEAQ come from the germline V gene. The CDR3 totals 12 residues. The DNA of the CDR3 is TGTGCCAGCAGCTTGGACGGAAACACCATATATTTT. This gives the protein CASSLDGNTIYF.

In this sample, this clonotype turned up many times. The V and J genes are TRBV19 and TRBJ2-1; tentatively, D is TRBD1 or TRBD2 (6 bases each). The CDR3 loop spans 17 amino acids. The V end was cut by 0 bases, the J end by 4 bases, with 16 bases between. CDR1 LNHDA and CDR2 SQIVND come from the germline V gene (reference sequence). Here the CDR3 DNA reads TGTGCCAGTAGTATAGATGCGACCGGGGGCACATACAATGAGCAGTTCTTC. This sequence encodes CASSIDATGGTYNEQFF.

The chain carries TRBV3-1 and TRBJ2-2; D uncertain. Germline V gene lookup returns CDR1 LGHDT and CDR2 YNNKEL (reference sequence). The CDR3 has 14 amino acids. The V gene lost 6 bases and the J gene lost 0 bases, with 8 bases spanning the gap. CDR3 amino acids: CASRHLANTGELFF. The CDR3 DNA sequence: TGTGCCAGCAGGCACCTCGCGAACACCGGGGAGCTGTTTTTT.

The chain uses TRBV11-2 and TRBJ2-3; D unclear. Germline assignment: CDR1 SGHAT and CDR2 FQNNGV. This CDR3 comprises 13 residues. Trimming stripped 3 bases from V and 1 base from J, with 5 bases between. In DNA, the CDR3 is TGTGCCAGCAGCTTTACCGGCACAGATACGCAGTATTTT. Protein product: CASSFTGTDTQYF.

This chain connects TRBV9 to TRBJ2-5; TRBD1 matches at 8 bases. This CDR3 contains 14 residues. CDR1 is SGDLS and CDR2 is YYNGEE in the germline V gene. Trimming took 4 bases from V and 5 from J; bases not matched to a gene: 7. The DNA for the CDR3 is TGTGCCAGCAGCAGACACGACAGGGGTGAGACCCAGTACTTC. This gives the protein CASSRHDRGETQYF.

This clonotype was detected once. This sequence joins TRBV29-1 and TRBJ1-2; 7 bases fit TRBD1. The CDR3 has 15 residues. V lost 6 bases and J lost 0; bases outside the gene matches: 10. Per the germline V gene, CDR1 is SQVTM and CDR2 is ANQGSEA. CDR3: CSVTQGSHSNYGYTF. CDR3 sequence (DNA): TGCAGCGTAACACAGGGGTCCCATTCTAACTATGGCTACACCTTC.

This rearrangement joins TRBV4-2 to TRBJ2-3; 10 bases fit TRBD1. V lost 3 bases to trimming and J lost 4 bases; unmatched junction nucleotides: 4. This CDR3 has 15 residues. The V gene's germline CDR1 is LGHNA and CDR2 YNFKEQ. The CDR3 coding sequence is TGTGCCAGCAGCCAGACAGGGGGCGCATCAGATACGCAGTATTTT. Its translation: CASSQTGGASDTQYF.

The V gene is TRBV11-2, the J gene TRBJ1-2; TRBD1 matches 7 bases. The V gene's germline CDR1 is SGHAT and CDR2 FQNNGV. J lost 0 bases, V lost 5 bases, and 9 bases had no gene match. The CDR3 has 16 residues. The CDR3 loop is CASSGRDRRSNYGYTF. In DNA form, the CDR3 reads TGTGCCAGCAGCGGGCGGGACAGACGTTCTAACTATGGCTACACCTTC.

The sample holds one count of this clonotype. This sequence joins TRBV19 and TRBJ1-1; D is perhaps TRBD1 (5 bases). CDR3 length: 12 residues. Germline CDR1 and CDR2: LNHDA and SQIVND (reference sequence). With 4 bases removed from V and 10 bases from J, the gap between germline ends came to 13 bases. The CDR3 is CASSTRDRTAFF. The CDR3 region has the DNA TGTGCCAGTAGTACCCGGGACCGGACAGCTTTCTTT.

This clonotype was observed a few times. The chain carries TRBV2 and TRBJ1-1, with 9 bases aligning to TRBD1. The germline V gene encodes CDR1 SNHLY and CDR2 FYNNEI. There are 15 residues in the CDR3. V shed 8 bases, J shed 3 bases, and the junction held 10 bases outside the gene matches. The CDR3 region is CASSSGQGGYTEAFF. The CDR3 DNA reads as TGTGCCAGCTCATCGGGACAGGGAGGGTACACTGAAGCTTTCTTT.

This clonotype was recorded a few times. J is TRBJ2-1 and V is TRBV20-1, with 12 bases lining up with TRBD2. The CDR3 length is 16 residues. V lost 2 bases and J lost 4; bases outside the gene matches: 6. Looked up from germline, CDR1 is DFQATT and CDR2 is SNEGSKA (reference sequence). The CDR3 sequence: CSARPPTSGGYNEQFF. As DNA, the CDR3 is TGCAGTGCTAGACCTCCAACTAGCGGGGGGTACAATGAGCAGTTCTTC.

The rearrangement links TRBV2 to TRBJ2-4; 9 bases align to TRBD1. The trim removed 6 bases at V and 4 bases at J, leaving 4 bases unmatched. The germline CDR1 and CDR2 sequences are SNHLY and FYNNEI. The CDR3 is made up of 14 amino acids. CDR3: CASRPTGGKNIQYF. The DNA of the CDR3 is TGTGCCAGCAGGCCGACAGGGGGGAAAAACATTCAGTACTTC.

The rearrangement joins TRBV29-1 to TRBJ2-1, with 8 bases fitting TRBD2. CDR3 length: 13 residues. CDR1 and CDR2 from the germline V gene are SQVTM and ANQGSEA. With V trimmed by 8 bases and J by 8 bases, 11 bases remained unmatched. The CDR3 nucleotides are TGCAGCTCCCTGGGGGCGGGAGGCGATGAGCAGTTCTTC. The encoded protein is CSSLGAGGDEQFF.